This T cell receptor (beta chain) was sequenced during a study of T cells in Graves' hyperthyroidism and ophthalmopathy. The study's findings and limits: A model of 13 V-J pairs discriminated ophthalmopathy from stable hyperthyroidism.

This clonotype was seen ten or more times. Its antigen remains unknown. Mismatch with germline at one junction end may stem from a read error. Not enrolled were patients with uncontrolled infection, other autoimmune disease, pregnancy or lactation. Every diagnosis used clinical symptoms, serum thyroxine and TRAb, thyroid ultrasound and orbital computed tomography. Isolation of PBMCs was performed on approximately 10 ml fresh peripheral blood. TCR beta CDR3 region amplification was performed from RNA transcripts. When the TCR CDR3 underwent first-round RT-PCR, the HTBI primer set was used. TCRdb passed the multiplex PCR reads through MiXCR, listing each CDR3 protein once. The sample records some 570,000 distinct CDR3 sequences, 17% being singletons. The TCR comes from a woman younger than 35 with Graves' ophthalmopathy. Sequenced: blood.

CDR3 region: CASSLDGYNEQFF. CDR3 in DNA: TGTGCCAGCAGCTTGGACGGTTACAATGAGCAGTTCTTC. The gene calls are TRBV5-1 and TRBJ2-1; D gene unclear. The CDR3 contains 13 residues. From germline, CDR1 is SGHRS and CDR2 YFSETQ.